This passage covers 12 T cell receptor beta chains from one sample sequenced in a study of T cell responses to AZD1222 COVID-19 vaccine. TCRdb's table, derived via immunoSEQ multiplex PCR, lists solely in-frame clones and lacks some. The data hold 100,000 to 150,000 clones, with roughly 88% observed a single time. The sequenced sample was peripheral blood, obtained on day 0 of AZD1222 vaccination. These receptors were obtained from an adult in good health.

The V call is TRBV27, the J call TRBJ1-1, with 9 bases lining up with TRBD1. Germline V gene lookup returns CDR1 MNHEY and CDR2 SMNVEV (reference sequence). The CDR3 runs 16 residues. The trim removed 0 bases at V and 1 base at J, leaving 3 bases unmatched. CDR3 sequence reads: CASSLSWTGENTEAFF. The CDR3 DNA sequence: TGTGCCAGCAGTTTATCTTGGACAGGGGAGAACACTGAAGCTTTCTTT.

The chain recombines TRBV4-3 with TRBJ2-3; 7 bases map to TRBD1. Unmatched junction bases numbered 5, after V lost 5 bases and J lost 0 bases. The CDR3 is 15 amino acids. Germline assignment: CDR1 LGHNA and CDR2 YSLEER. CDR3 DNA sequence: TGCGCCAGCAGCAACCGGGACAGTAGCACAGATACGCAGTATTTT. This translates into CASSNRDSSTDTQYF.

The chain joins TRBV28 to TRBJ2-3; possibly TRBD1 or TRBD2 for D (7 bases each). In germline, CDR1 is MDHEN, CDR2 SYDVKM. This CDR3 spans 15 amino acids. Trimming cost V 5 bases and J 1 base, with 13 bases left between them. The CDR3 protein is CASSPQGGGTDTQYF. As DNA, the CDR3 is TGTGCCAGCAGTCCCCAGGGGGGGGGCACAGATACGCAGTATTTT.

This clone is a singleton in its sample. The rearrangement links TRBV4-3 to TRBJ2-1, with TRBD2 as a possible D gene (8 bases). Germline CDR1 LGHNA, CDR2 YSLEER. CDR3 length equals 16 residues. The V end was cut by 4 bases, the J end by 8 bases, with 21 bases between. The CDR3 region is CASSRGASGQGDEQFF. The CDR3 nucleotides read TGCGCCAGCAGCCGGGGGGCTAGCGGGCAGGGGGATGAGCAGTTCTTC.

The chain employs TRBV4-3 and TRBJ2-3; 9 nucleotides line up with TRBD2. Germline CDR1 reads LGHNA; CDR2 reads YSLEER. J gave up 2 bases and V 3 bases, and 3 bases lay outside the gene matches. The CDR3 length is 15 residues. Here the CDR3 reads CASSQGGGVTDTQYF. In DNA, the CDR3 is TGCGCCAGCAGCCAGGGCGGGGGGGTCACAGATACGCAGTATTTT.

This chain joins TRBV27 and TRBJ1-1; D is ambiguous. The V gene's germline CDR1 is MNHEY and CDR2 SMNVEV (reference sequence). With 7 bases removed from V and 8 bases from J, the gap between germline ends came to 11 bases. The CDR3 runs to 11 residues. The chain's CDR3 is CASTGYGEAFF. The DNA for the CDR3 is TGTGCCAGCACCGGGTACGGAGAAGCTTTCTTT.

V usage is TRBV19 and J usage is TRBJ2-5; TRBD1 is a possible D gene (5 bases). Germline CDR1 LNHDA, CDR2 SQIVND (reference sequence). The ends were cut back, 3 bases at V and 0 bases at J, with 8 bases in the middle. CDR3 size: 14 residues. The CDR3 reads CASSMTAYQETQYF. In nucleotides, the CDR3 is TGTGCCAGTAGTATGACAGCGTACCAAGAGACCCAGTACTTC.

CDR3 nucleotide sequence: TGCAGTGCTAGTTTGGGGGGGGCCACCCAAGAGACCCAGTACTTC. Amino acids: CSASLGGATQETQYF. V gene TRBV20-1 combines with J gene TRBJ2-5, with D tentatively TRBD2 (7 bases). Trimming stripped 3 bases from V and 1 base from J, with 15 bases between. Germline V lookup: CDR1 DFQATT, CDR2 SNEGSKA (reference sequence). The CDR3 covers 15 residues.

This clone was observed a few times. The chain uses TRBV3-1 (or the pseudogene TRBV3-2) and TRBJ1-3; D is unclear. This CDR3 is built from 17 residues. V was trimmed by 0 bases and J by 4 bases, leaving 16 bases between them. CDR1 is LGHDT and CDR2 is YNNKEL in the germline V gene (reference sequence). The CDR3, as DNA: TGTGCCAGCAGCCAAGACTCGGGAAGCGGCCGGGGAAACACCATATATTTT. It codes for CASSQDSGSGRGNTIYF.

The rearrangement uses TRBV6-2 or TRBV6-3 and TRBJ2-1; 7 bases agree with TRBD2. The CDR3 totals 13 residues. Trimming cost V 7 bases and J 6 bases; bases outside gene matches: 6. Germline assignment: CDR1 MNHEY and CDR2 SVGEGT. The CDR3 region has the DNA TGTGCCAGCACCCCTGGGAGGGTCAATGAGCAGTTCTTC. It is translated as CASTPGRVNEQFF.

This clone showed up just a few times. In nucleotides, the CDR3 is TGTGCCAGCAGCTTGGCCACTTTGGTAGGCTACGAGCAGTACTTC. Translating gives CASSLATLVGYEQYF. The V gene is TRBV5-5, the J gene TRBJ2-7; D is unresolved. V lost 0 bases and J lost 3, with 13 bases in between. Germline V gene data show CDR1 as SGHKS and CDR2 as YYEKEE (reference sequence). This CDR3 is 15 amino acids long. Complete variable domain (other parts from reference TRBV5-5 and TRBJ2-7): DAGVTQSPTHLIKTRGQQVTLRCSPISGHKSVSWYQQVLGQGPQFIFQYYEKEERGRGNFPDRFSARQFPNYSSELNVNALLLGDSALYLCASSLATLVGYEQYFGPGTRLTVT.

The V call is TRBV4-1, the J call TRBJ1-2; D call uncertain. Germline CDR1 reads MGHRA; CDR2 reads YSYEKL. There are 15 residues in the CDR3. V dropped 1 base and J dropped 5 bases, with 14 bases sitting between them. This CDR3 is CASSQGAGNWYGYTF. CDR3 DNA sequence: TGCGCCAGCAGCCAAGGGGCGGGAAATTGGTATGGCTACACCTTC.